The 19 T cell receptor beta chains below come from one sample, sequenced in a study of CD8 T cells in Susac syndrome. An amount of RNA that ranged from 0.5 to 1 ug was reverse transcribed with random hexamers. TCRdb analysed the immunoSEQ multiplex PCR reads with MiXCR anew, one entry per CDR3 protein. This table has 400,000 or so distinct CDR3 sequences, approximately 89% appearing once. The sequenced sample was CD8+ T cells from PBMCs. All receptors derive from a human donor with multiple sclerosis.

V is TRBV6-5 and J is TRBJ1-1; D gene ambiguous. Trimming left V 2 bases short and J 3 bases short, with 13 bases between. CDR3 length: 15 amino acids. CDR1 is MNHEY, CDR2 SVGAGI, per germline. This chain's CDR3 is CASSYDRRVYTEAFF. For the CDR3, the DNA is TGTGCCAGCAGTTACGACCGACGTGTTTACACTGAAGCTTTCTTT.

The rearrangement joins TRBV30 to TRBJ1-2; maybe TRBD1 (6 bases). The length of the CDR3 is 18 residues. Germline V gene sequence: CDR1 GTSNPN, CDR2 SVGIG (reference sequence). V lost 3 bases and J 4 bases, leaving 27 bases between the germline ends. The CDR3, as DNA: TGTGCCTGGAGGTCAGGGGTTGCTTTACGACCTCTAAGCTATGGCTACACCTTC. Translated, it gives CAWRSGVALRPLSYGYTF.

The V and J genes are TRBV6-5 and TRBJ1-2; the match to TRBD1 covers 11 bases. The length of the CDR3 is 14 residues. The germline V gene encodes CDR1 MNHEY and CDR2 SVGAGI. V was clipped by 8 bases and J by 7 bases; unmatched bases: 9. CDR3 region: CASGDGQGAGGYTF. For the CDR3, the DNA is TGTGCCAGCGGGGACGGACAGGGGGCAGGTGGCTACACCTTC.

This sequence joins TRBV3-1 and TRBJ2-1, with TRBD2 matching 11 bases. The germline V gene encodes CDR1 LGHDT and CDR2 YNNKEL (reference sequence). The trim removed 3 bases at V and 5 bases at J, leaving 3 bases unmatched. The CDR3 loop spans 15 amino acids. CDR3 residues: CASSQGTSGHNEQFF. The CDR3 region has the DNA TGTGCCAGCAGCCAGGGGACTAGCGGACACAATGAGCAGTTCTTC.

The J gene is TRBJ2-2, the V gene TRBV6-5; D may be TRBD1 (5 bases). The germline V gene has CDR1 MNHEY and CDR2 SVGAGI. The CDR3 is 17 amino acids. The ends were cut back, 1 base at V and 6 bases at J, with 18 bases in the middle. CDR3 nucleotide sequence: TGTGCCAGCAGTTACTACCCGATAGACAGTTCCGCCGGGGAGCTGTTTTTT. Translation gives CASSYYPIDSSAGELFF.

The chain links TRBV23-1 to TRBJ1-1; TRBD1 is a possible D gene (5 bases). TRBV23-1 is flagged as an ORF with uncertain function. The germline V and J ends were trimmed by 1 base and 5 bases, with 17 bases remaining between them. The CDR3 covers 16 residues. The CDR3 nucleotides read TGCGCCAGCAGTCAATTGGGGCAGGGTCGGAAGACTGAAGCTTTCTTT. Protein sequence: CASSQLGQGRKTEAFF.

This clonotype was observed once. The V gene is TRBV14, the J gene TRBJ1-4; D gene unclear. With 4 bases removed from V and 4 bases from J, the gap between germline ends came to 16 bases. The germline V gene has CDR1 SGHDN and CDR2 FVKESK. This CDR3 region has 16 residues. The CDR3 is CASSPGIGSNNEKLFF. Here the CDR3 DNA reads TGTGCCAGCAGCCCGGGAATCGGCTCCAATAATGAAAAACTGTTTTTT.

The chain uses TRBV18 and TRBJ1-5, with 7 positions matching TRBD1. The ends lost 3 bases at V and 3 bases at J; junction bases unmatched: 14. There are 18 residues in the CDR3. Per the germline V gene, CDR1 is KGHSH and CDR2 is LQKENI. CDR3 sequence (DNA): TGTGCCAGCTCACCCGAACCGGGACAGTTTAAGGACAATCAGCCCCAGCATTTT. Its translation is CASSPEPGQFKDNQPQHF.

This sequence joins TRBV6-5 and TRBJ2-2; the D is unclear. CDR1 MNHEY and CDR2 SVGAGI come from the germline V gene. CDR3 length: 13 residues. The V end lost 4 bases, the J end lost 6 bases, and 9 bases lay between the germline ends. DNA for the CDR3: TGTGCCAGCAGTTTTCCAGGTCCCGGGGAGCTGTTTTTT. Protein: CASSFPGPGELFF.

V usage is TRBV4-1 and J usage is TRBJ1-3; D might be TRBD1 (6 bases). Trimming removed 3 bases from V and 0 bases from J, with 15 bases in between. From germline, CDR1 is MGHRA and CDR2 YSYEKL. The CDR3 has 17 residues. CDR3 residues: CASSQGGGFGSGNTIYF. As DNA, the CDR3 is TGCGCCAGCAGCCAGGGGGGGGGCTTTGGCTCTGGAAACACCATATATTTT.

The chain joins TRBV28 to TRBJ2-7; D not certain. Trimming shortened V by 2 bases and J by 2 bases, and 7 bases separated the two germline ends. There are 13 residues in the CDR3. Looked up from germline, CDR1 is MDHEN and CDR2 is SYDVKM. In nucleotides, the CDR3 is TGTGCCAGCAGTTTAGGCAGCCCCTACGAGCAGTACTTC. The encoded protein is CASSLGSPYEQYF.

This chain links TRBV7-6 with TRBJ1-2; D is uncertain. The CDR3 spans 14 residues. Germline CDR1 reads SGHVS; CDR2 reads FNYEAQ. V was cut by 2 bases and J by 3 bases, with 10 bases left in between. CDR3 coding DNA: TGTGCCAGCAGCTTAAACGCAGGCGACTATGGCTACACCTTC. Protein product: CASSLNAGDYGYTF.

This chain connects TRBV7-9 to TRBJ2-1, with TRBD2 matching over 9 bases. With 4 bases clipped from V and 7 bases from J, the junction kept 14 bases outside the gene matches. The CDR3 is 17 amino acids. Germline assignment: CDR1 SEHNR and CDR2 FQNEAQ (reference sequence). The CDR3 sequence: CASSSPLGGTSSNEQFF. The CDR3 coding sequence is TGTGCCAGCAGCTCCCCCCTTGGAGGGACTAGCAGTAATGAGCAGTTCTTC.

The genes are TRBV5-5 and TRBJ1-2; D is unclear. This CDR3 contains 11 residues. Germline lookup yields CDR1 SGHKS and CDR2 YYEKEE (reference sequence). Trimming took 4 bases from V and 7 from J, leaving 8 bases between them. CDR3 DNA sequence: TGTGCCAGCAGCCAAGGGAGTGGCTACACCTTC. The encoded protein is CASSQGSGYTF. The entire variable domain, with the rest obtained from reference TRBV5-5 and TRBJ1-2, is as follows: DAGVTQSPTHLIKTRGQQVTLRCSPISGHKSVSWYQQVLGQGPQFIFQYYEKEERGRGNFPDRFSARQFPNYSSELNVNALLLGDSALYLCASSQGSGYTFGSGTRLTVV.

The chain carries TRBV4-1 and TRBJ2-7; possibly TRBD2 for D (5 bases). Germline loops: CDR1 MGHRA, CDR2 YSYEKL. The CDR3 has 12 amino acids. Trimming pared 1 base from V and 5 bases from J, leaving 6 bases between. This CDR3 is CASSQVSDEQYF. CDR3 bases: TGCGCCAGCAGCCAAGTTAGCGACGAGCAGTACTTC.

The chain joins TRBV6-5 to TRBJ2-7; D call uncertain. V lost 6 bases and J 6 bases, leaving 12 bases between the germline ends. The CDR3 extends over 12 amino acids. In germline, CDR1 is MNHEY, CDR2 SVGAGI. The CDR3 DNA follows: TGTGCCAGCAGCAACGGGCCGAGCGAGCAGTACTTC. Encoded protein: CASSNGPSEQYF.

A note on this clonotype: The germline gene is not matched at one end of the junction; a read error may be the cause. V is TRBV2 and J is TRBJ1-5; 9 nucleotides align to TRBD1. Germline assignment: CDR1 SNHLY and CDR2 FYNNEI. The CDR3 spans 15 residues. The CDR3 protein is CTSSQRGQGSQPQHF. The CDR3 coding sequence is TGTACCAGCAGCCAAAGAGGACAGGGGAGTCAGCCCCAGCATTTT.

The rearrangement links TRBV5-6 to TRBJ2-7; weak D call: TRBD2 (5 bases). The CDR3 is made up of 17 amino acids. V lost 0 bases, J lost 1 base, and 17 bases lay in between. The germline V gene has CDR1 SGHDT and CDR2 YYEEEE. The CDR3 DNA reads TGTGCCAGCAGCTTGGTATTATTGGGAGAGACATCCTACGAGCAGTACTTC. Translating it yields CASSLVLLGETSYEQYF.

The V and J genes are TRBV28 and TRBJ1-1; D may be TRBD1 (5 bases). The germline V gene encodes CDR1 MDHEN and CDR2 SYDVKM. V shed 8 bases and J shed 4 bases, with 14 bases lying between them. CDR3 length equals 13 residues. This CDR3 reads CASRGWGPTEAFF. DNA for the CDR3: TGTGCCAGCCGCGGCTGGGGCCCCACTGAAGCTTTCTTT. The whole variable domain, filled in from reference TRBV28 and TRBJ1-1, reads DVKVTQSSRYLVKRTGEKVFLECVQDMDHENMFWYRQDPGLGLRLIYFSYDVKMKEKGDIPEGYSVSREKKERFSLILESASTNQTSMYLCASRGWGPTEAFFGQGTRLTVV.